This entry features one T cell receptor beta chain sequence. TCRdb ran MiXCR on the RT-PCR reads and lists one entry per CDR3 protein. This sample yields approximately 160,000 distinct CDR3 sequences, of which roughly 31% are seen a single time; about 3% belongs to the top ten. This specimen belongs to a study of patients and donors after allogeneic stem cell transplantation. CDR3 length: 13 amino acids. Germline V gene data show CDR1 as SGHTA and CDR2 as FQGNSA. Trimming removed 2 bases at V and 5 bases at J, with 9 bases between. J is TRBJ2-5 and V is TRBV7-2, with D uncertain. This TCR came from a human donor who was either an allogeneic HSCT recipient or a stem cell or donor lymphocyte infusion donor (not recorded which). It is not recorded whose cells these are; they may come from a transplant donor. The specimen sequenced was blood, either unsorted or a sorted T cell fraction (not recorded which). The CDR3, as DNA: TGTGCCAGCAGCTTACGCCAGGAGGAGACCCAGTACTTC. Its translation is CASSLRQEETQYF.